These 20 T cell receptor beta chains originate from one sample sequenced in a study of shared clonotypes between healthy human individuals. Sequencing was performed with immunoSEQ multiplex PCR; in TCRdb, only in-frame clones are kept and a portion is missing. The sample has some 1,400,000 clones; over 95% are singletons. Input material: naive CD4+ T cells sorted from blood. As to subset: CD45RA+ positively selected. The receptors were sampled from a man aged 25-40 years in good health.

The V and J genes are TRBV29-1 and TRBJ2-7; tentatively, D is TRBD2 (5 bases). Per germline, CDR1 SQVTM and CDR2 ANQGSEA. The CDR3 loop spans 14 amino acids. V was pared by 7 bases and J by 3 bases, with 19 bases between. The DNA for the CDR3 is TGCAGCGCCGCAACGGGCCTCACTAGCTACGAGCAGTACTTC. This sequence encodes CSAATGLTSYEQYF.

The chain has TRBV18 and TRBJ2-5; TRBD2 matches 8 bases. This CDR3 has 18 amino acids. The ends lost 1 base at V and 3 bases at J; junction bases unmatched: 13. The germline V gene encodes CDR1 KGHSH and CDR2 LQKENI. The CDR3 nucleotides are TGTGCCAGCTCACCACAAATATCTGGCGGGAGGATTGAAGAGACCCAGTACTTC. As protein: CASSPQISGGRIEETQYF.

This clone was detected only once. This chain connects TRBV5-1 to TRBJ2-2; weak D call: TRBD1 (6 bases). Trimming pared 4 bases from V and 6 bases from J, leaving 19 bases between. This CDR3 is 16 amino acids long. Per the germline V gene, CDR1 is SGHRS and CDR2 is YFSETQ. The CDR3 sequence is CASSPLIGQGSGELFF. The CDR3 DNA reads TGCGCCAGCAGCCCATTGATCGGGCAGGGGTCCGGGGAGCTGTTTTTT.

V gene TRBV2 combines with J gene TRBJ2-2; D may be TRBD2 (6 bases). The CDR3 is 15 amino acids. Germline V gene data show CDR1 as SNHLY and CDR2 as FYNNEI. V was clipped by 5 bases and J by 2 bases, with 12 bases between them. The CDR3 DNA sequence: TGTGCCAGCAGTCCCCCGCGGGGTAACACCGGGGAGCTGTTTTTT. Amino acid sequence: CASSPPRGNTGELFF. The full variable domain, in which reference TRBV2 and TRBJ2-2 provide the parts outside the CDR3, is EPEVTQTPSHQVTQMGQEVILRCVPISNHLYFYWYRQILGQKVEFLVSFYNNEISEKSEIFDDQFSVERPDGSNFTLKIRSTKLEDSAMYFCASSPPRGNTGELFFGEGSRLTVL.

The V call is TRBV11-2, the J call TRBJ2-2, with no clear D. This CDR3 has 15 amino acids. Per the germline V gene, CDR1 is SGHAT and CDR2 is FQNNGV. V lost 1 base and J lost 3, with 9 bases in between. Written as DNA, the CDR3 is TGTGCCAGCAGCTTAGGACGGACCCACACCGGGGAGCTGTTTTTT. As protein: CASSLGRTHTGELFF.

Here the CDR3 DNA reads TGTGCCAGCAGCCCCCTGATCCAGGAGCAGTACTTC. Translated, it gives CASSPLIQEQYF. The chain employs TRBV7-2 and TRBJ2-7; D is uncertain. The germline gives CDR1 SGHTA, CDR2 FQGNSA. The CDR3 extends over 12 amino acids. The V end was cut by 5 bases, the J end by 7 bases, with 12 bases between.

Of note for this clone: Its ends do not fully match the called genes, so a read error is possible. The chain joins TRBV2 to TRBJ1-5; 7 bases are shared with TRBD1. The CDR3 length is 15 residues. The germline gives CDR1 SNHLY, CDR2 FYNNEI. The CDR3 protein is CASSQATGFPAGQHF. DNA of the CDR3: TGTGCCAGCAGTCAAGCGACAGGGTTCCCAGCGGGACAGCATTTT.

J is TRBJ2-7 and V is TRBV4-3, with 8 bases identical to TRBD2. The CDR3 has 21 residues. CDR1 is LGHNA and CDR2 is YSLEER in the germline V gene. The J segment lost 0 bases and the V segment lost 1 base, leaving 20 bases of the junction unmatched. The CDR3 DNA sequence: TGCGCCAGCAGCCAAGCGGTTCCGGGAGGGCTTTCCAAGACCCACTCCTACGAGCAGTACTTC. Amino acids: CASSQAVPGGLSKTHSYEQYF.

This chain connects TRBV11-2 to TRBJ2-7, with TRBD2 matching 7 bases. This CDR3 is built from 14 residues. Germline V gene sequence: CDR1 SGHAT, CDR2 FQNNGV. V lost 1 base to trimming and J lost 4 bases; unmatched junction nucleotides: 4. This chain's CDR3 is CASSLGGTTYEQYF. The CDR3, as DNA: TGTGCCAGCAGCTTAGGAGGGACTACATACGAGCAGTACTTC. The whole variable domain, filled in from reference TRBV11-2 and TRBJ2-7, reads EAGVAQSPRYKIIEKRQSVAFWCNPISGHATLYWYQQILGQGPKLLIQFQNNGVVDDSQLPKDRFSAERLKGVDSTLKIQPAKLEDSAVYLCASSLGGTTYEQYFGPGTRLTVT.

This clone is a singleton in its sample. The chain's CDR3 is CASSVRGGTTGELFF. The CDR3 DNA reads TGTGCCAGCAGTGTGCGAGGGGGGACCACCGGGGAGCTGTTTTTT. The rearrangement uses TRBV25-1 and TRBJ2-2; either TRBD1 or TRBD2 may supply D (6 bases each). The length of the CDR3 is 15 residues. Looked up from germline, CDR1 is MGHDK and CDR2 is SYGVNS. Deletions cut 4 bases from V and 4 bases from J, with 13 bases between.

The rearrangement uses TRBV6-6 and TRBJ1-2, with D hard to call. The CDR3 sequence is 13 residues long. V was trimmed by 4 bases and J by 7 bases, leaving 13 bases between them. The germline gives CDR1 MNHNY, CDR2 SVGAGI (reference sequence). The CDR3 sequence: CASSLALKSGYTF. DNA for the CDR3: TGTGCCAGCAGTTTGGCGCTGAAGAGTGGCTACACCTTC.

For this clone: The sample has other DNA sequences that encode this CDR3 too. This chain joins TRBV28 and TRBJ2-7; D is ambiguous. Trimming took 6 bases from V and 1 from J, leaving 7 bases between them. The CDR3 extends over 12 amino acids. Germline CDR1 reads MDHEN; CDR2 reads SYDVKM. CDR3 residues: CASSTVSYEQYF. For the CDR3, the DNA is TGTGCCAGCAGCACAGTGTCCTACGAGCAGTACTTC.

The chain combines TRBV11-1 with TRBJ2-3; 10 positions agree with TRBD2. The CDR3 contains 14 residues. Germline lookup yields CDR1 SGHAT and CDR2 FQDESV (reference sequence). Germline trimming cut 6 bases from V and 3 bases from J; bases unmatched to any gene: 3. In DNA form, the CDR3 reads TGTGCCAGCAGTGAGGGACTAGCGACAGATACGCAGTATTTT. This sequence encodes CASSEGLATDTQYF.

DNA for the CDR3: TGTGCCAGCAGCAGGGGACTAGCGGGTGAGCAGTTCTTC. Protein product: CASSRGLAGEQFF. J is TRBJ2-1 and V is TRBV7-2; TRBD2 agrees at 12 bases. Trimming removed 5 bases from V and 9 bases from J; junction bases left unmatched: 2. CDR3 length: 13 residues. The germline CDR1 and CDR2 sequences are SGHTA and FQGNSA. The whole variable domain, remainder taken from reference TRBV7-2 and TRBJ2-1, is GAGVSQSPSNKVTEKGKDVELRCDPISGHTALYWYRQSLGQGLEFLIYFQGNSAPDKSGLPSDRFSAERTGGSVSTLTIQRTQQEDSAVYLCASSRGLAGEQFFGPGTRLTVL.

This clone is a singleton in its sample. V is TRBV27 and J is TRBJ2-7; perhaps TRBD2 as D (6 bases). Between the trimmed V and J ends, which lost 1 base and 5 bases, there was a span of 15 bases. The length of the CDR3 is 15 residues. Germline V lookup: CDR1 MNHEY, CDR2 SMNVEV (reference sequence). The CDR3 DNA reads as TGTGCCAGCAGTTTATATGGGTCGGGAGTCGACGAGCAGTACTTC. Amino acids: CASSLYGSGVDEQYF.

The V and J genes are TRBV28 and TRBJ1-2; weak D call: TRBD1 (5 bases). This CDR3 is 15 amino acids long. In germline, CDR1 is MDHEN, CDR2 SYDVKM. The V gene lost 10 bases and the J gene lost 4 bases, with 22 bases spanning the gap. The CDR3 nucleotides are TGTGCCACCCTTAGGGGTGAGGTCAGGTCCTATGGCTACACCTTC. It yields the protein CATLRGEVRSYGYTF.

The CDR3 bases are TGTGCCAGCAGCTTGACCCTAGGGAGTGGGGTATATCAGCCCCAGCATTTT. It is translated as CASSLTLGSGVYQPQHF. This rearrangement joins TRBV5-4 to TRBJ1-5; D gene unclear. CDR3 length: 17 residues. V gave up 1 base and J gave up 5 bases, with 19 bases separating them. Germline V gene data show CDR1 as SGHNT and CDR2 as YYREEE (reference sequence).

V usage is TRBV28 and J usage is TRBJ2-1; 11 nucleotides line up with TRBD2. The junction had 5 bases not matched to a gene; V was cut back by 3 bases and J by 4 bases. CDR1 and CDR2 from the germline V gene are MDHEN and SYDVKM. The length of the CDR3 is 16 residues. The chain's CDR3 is CASSLLLAGGYNEQFF. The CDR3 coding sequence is TGTGCCAGCAGTTTGCTCCTAGCGGGAGGTTACAATGAGCAGTTCTTC. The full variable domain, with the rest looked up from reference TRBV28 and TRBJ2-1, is DVKVTQSSRYLVKRTGEKVFLECVQDMDHENMFWYRQDPGLGLRLIYFSYDVKMKEKGDIPEGYSVSREKKERFSLILESASTNQTSMYLCASSLLLAGGYNEQFFGPGTRLTVL.

The CDR3 spells CAISEAGSMAEQFF. For the CDR3, the DNA is TGTGCCATCAGTGAGGCGGGGAGTATGGCTGAGCAGTTCTTC. V usage is TRBV10-3 and J usage is TRBJ2-1; a weak D match, TRBD2 (6 bases). The CDR3 consists of 14 residues. V lost 2 bases and J lost 9, with 14 bases in between. The germline V gene encodes CDR1 ENHRY and CDR2 SYGVKD.

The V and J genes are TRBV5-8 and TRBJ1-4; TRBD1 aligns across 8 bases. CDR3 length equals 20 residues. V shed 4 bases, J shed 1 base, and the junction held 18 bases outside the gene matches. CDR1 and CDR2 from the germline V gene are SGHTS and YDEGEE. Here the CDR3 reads CASSPNTGGIGFGTNEKLFF. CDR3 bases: TGTGCCAGCAGCCCGAATACAGGGGGAATTGGGTTTGGAACTAATGAAAAACTGTTTTTT. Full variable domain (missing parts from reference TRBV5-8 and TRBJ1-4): EAGVTQSPTHLIKTRGQQATLRCSPISGHTSVYWYQQALGLGLQFLLWYDEGEERNRGNFPPRFSGRQFPNYSSELNVNALELEDSALYLCASSPNTGGIGFGTNEKLFFGSGTQLSVL.